A single T cell receptor (beta chain) is shown here with its context. The antigen remains unidentified. Libraries were prepared by immunoSEQ multiplex PCR; TCRdb keeps only in-frame clonotypes and omits some of them. This repertoire shows fewer than 150,000 clones, over 85% found once; its top ten account for around 0.15%. The sample comes from a study of graft-versus-host responses after intestinal transplantation. Study-level background: Among the recipients, transplants were multivisceral, liver-intestinal, or isolated intestinal. After anti-thymocyte globulin induction, recipients took tacrolimus and steroids for around three years. The study, taken as a whole, reports: Allograft clonal ratios (graft-versus-host to host-versus-graft) were high in patients who had graft-donor T cell macrochimerism. Some GvH clones were seen earlier in gut or blood, suggesting intestinal origin.

With 4 bases clipped from V and 3 bases from J, the junction kept 5 bases outside the gene matches. Per the germline V gene, CDR1 is LNHDA and CDR2 is SQIVND (reference sequence). The CDR3 runs to 16 residues. The receptor comes from a human donor who received an intestinal transplant. The material was unstimulated CD4+ T cells sorted from spleen or lymph node cells, obtained before intestinal transplant. The V gene is TRBV19, the J gene TRBJ2-1, with 11 bases matching TRBD2. The CDR3 sequence: CASSTLAGGYYNEQFF. Written as DNA, the CDR3 is TGTGCCAGTAGTACCTTAGCGGGGGGGTACTACAATGAGCAGTTCTTC.